This entry concerns a single T cell receptor (beta chain). Study processing details: Counts of nucleated cells, estimated from reference gene primer amplification, were obtained. Only in-frame clones appear in the TCRdb table, and some are missing; sequencing was by immunoSEQ multiplex PCR. Clone size and V and J calls were adopted from that table, with D and trimming inferred from the DNA. This sample has 270,000 or so clones; approximately 90% occur once, and the top ten carry approximately 3%. The data belong to a study of blood T cell repertoires in COVID-19. Study-wide context: PBMCs, B-cell-depleted T cells, or T cells provided the cDNA or gDNA that made up the material.

Clinical history as reported by participants underpinned cohort assignment. The receptor's source is a man in his forties or fifties who had been exposed to COVID-19. Sequencing used PBMCs or T cells enriched from blood (not recorded which).

CDR3 amino acids: CAWGLAGGPRDIQYF. In nucleotides, the CDR3 is TGTGCCTGGGGACTAGCGGGAGGGCCGAGGGACATTCAGTACTTC. The chain employs TRBV30 and TRBJ2-4; 15 nucleotides match TRBD2. Germline trimming cut 5 bases from V and 8 bases from J; bases unmatched to any gene: 7. CDR3 length: 15 amino acids. Germline V lookup: CDR1 GTSNPN, CDR2 SVGIG (reference sequence).